The TCR beta chain under discussion was sequenced for a study of T cell repertoires in cytomegalovirus infection. TCRdb analysed the reads with MiXCR anew, one entry per CDR3 protein. The sample yields 900,000 to 950,000 distinct CDR3 sequences, roughly 30% seen once. In this sample, this clonotype turned up many times. Its matching antigen is unknown. V was clipped by 4 bases and J by 2 bases, with 17 bases between them. The CDR3 runs 16 residues. Germline CDR1 and CDR2: SGDLS and YYNGEE. This receptor was identified in a human donor in good health (CMV status not recorded). Some clones in this sample may be carry-over from other donors' samples. V is TRBV9 and J is TRBJ2-3; a weak D match, TRBD1 (6 bases). The specimen comprised cultured CD8+ T cells from PBMCs, sampled from culture after CMV antigen stimulation. The CDR3 nucleotides read TGTGCCAGCAGCCCTATTGGACAGCCTAACACAGATACGCAGTATTTT. Its protein product is CASSPIGQPNTDTQYF. The full variable domain, completed using reference TRBV9 and TRBJ2-3, is DSGVTQTPKHLITATGQRVTLRCSPRSGDLSVYWYQQSLDQGLQFLIQYYNGEERAKGNILERFSAQQFPDLHSELNLSSLELGDSALYFCASSPIGQPNTDTQYFGPGTRLTVL.